This TCR beta chain was recorded in a study of cytomegalovirus exposure and HLA in healthy donors. About this clone itself: The target antigen is unknown.

Some clones are missing from TCRdb's copy, which holds only in-frame ones; the method was immunoSEQ multiplex PCR. The sample yields 65,000 to 70,000 clones, roughly nine tenths seen once. The CDR3 spans 12 residues. The V gene lost 0 bases and the J gene lost 4 bases, with 4 bases spanning the gap. Germline V CDR1 and CDR2: GTSNPN, SVGIG (reference sequence). Study-level results: Subsequent analysis showed first-cohort TCR clusters tending to co-occur in more than 90 validation repertoires.

The receptor comes from a man between 18 and 29 years old in good health and CMV-seronegative. Sequenced material: PBMCs. The rearrangement uses TRBV30 and TRBJ2-1; D uncertain. CDR3 bases: TGTGCCTGGAGTGTACAATACAATGAGCAGTTCTTC. It encodes CAWSVQYNEQFF. Supplemented by reference TRBV30 and TRBJ2-1, the full variable domain reads SQTIHQWPATLVQPVGSPLSLECTVEGTSNPNLYWYRQAAGRGLQLLFYSVGIGQISSEVPQNLSASRPQDRQFILSSKKLLLSDSGFYLCAWSVQYNEQFFGPGTRLTVL.